This record concerns one TCR beta chain sequence. This entry belongs to a study of blood T cell repertoires in COVID-19. Study overall: COVID-19 samples from acute and convalescent phases originated in the United States, Italy and Spain. PBMCs, B-cell-depleted T cells, or T cells were the source of the cDNA or gDNA that made up the material.

In Seattle, patients joined the study during active infection and were tracked longitudinally. V shed 5 bases, J shed 5 bases, and the junction held 13 bases outside the gene matches. Looked up from germline, CDR1 is LNHDA and CDR2 is SQIVND (reference sequence). There are 17 residues in the CDR3. Study processing details: From reference gene primer amplification, estimates of nucleated cell counts were derived. The table came from immunoSEQ multiplex PCR; TCRdb's copy has only in-frame clones and leaves some out. The DNA gave D and trimming, while V, J and clone size come from that table. The table shows some 110,000 clones, with 92% occurring only once.

This sequence joins TRBV19 and TRBJ2-1; 9 positions agree with TRBD1. This receptor was identified in a man between 50 and 59 years old with COVID-19, enrolled during active disease. Sequencing was done on a sample of peripheral blood. In DNA, the CDR3 is TGTGCCAGTAGTGCGCTAAACAGGGGGCTTTTTCACAATGAGCAGTTCTTC. Its translation is CASSALNRGLFHNEQFF.